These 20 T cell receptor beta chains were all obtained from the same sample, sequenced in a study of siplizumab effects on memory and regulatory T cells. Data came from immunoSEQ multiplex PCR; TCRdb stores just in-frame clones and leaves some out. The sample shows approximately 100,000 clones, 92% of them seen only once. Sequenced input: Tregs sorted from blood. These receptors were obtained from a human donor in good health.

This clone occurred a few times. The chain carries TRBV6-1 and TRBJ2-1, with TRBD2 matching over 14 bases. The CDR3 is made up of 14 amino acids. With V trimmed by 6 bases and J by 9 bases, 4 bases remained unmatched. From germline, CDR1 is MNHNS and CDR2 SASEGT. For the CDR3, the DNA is TGTGCCAGCAGGGGGACTAGCGGGAGAGGTGAGCAGTTCTTC. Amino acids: CASRGTSGRGEQFF.

The CDR3 coding sequence is TGTGCCAGCAGCTCCACAGTTTTTGGGGCCAACGTCCTGACTTTC. Translation: CASSSTVFGANVLTF. The V call is TRBV11-2, the J call TRBJ2-6; no reliable D call. The germline V gene has CDR1 SGHAT and CDR2 FQNNGV. V shed 4 bases and J shed 3 bases, with 10 bases lying between them. This CDR3 has 15 amino acids.

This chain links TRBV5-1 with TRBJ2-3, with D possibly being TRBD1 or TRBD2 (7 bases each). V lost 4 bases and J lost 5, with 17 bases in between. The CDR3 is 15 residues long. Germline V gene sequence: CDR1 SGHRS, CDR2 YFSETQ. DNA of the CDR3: TGCGCCAGCAGCCCGGGCAGGGGGGGAGGAGATACGCAGTATTTT. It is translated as CASSPGRGGGDTQYF.

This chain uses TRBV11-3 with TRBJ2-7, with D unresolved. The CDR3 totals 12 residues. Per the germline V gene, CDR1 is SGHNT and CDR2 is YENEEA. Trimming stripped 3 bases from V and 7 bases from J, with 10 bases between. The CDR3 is CASSLGPREQYF. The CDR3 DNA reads TGTGCCAGCAGCTTGGGCCCGAGAGAGCAGTACTTC.

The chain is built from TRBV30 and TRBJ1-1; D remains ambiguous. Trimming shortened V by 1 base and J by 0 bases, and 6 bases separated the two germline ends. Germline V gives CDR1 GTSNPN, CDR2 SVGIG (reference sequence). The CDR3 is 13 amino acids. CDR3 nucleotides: TGTGCCTGGAGTGGGCAGTTGAACACTGAAGCTTTCTTT. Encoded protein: CAWSGQLNTEAFF.

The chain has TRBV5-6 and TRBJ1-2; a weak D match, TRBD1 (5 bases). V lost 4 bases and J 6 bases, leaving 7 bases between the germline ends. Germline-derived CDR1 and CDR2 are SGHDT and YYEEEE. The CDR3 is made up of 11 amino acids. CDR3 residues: CASSPGNGYTF. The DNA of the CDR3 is TGTGCCAGCAGCCCAGGGAATGGCTACACCTTC.

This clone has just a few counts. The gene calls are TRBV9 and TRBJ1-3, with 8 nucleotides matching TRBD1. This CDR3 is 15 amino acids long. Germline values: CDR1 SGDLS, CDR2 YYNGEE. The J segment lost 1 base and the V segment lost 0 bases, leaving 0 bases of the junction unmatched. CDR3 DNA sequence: TGTGCCAGCAGCGTAGGGACAGGGTCTGGAAACACCATATATTTT. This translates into CASSVGTGSGNTIYF.

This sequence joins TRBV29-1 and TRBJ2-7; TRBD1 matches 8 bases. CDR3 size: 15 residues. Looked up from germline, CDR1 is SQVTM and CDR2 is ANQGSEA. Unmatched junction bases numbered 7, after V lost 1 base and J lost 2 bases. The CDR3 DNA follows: TGCAGCGTTGAAGCCCCATGGACAGGGACCTACGAGCAGTACTTC. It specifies CSVEAPWTGTYEQYF.

The CDR3 region has the DNA TGCGCCAGCAGCTTGGCCTCGGGACAGAATTCACCCCTCCACTTT. This codes for CASSLASGQNSPLHF. V gene TRBV5-1 combines with J gene TRBJ1-6, with TRBD1 matching over 7 bases. Germline lookup yields CDR1 SGHRS and CDR2 YFSETQ. The CDR3 covers 15 residues. With V trimmed by 0 bases and J by 7 bases, 4 bases remained unmatched.

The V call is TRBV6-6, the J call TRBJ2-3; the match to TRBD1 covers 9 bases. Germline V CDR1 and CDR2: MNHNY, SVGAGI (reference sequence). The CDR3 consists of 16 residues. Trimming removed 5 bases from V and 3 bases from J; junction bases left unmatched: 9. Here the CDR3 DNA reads TGTGCCAGCAGTCCATACAGGGGGCGTTCGACAGATACGCAGTATTTT. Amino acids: CASSPYRGRSTDTQYF.

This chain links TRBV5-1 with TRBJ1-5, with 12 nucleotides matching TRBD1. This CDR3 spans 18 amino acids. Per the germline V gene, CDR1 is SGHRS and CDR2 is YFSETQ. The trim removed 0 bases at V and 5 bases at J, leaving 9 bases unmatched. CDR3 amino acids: CASSLDPSGTGGDQPQHF. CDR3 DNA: TGCGCCAGCAGCTTGGACCCTAGTGGGACAGGGGGCGATCAGCCCCAGCATTTT.

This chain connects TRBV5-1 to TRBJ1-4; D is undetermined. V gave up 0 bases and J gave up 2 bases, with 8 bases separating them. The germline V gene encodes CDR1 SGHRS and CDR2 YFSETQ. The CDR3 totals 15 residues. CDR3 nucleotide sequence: TGCGCCAGCAGCTTGGGGGCCATCACTAATGAAAAACTGTTTTTT. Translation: CASSLGAITNEKLFF.

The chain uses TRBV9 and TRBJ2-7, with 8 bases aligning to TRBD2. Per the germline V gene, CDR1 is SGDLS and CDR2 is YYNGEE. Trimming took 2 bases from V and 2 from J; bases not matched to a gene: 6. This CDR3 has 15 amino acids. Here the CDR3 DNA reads TGTGCCAGCAGCGTTAGCGGGAAGGGACCCTACGAGCAGTACTTC. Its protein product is CASSVSGKGPYEQYF.

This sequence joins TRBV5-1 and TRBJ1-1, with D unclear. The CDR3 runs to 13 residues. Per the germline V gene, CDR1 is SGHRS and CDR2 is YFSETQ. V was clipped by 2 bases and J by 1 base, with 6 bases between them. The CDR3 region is CASSFSGNTEAFF. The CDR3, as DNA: TGCGCCAGCAGCTTCTCAGGGAACACTGAAGCTTTCTTT. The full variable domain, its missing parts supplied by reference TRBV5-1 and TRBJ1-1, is KAGVTQTPRYLIKTRGQQVTLSCSPISGHRSVSWYQQTPGQGLQFLFEYFSETQRNKGNFPGRFSGRQFSNSRSEMNVSTLELGDSALYLCASSFSGNTEAFFGQGTRLTVV.

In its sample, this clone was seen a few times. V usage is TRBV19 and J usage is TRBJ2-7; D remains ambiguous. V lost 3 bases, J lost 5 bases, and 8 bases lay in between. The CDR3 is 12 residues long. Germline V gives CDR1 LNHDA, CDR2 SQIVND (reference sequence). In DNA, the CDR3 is TGTGCCAGTAGTATCGATAGGGACGAGCAGTACTTC. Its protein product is CASSIDRDEQYF.

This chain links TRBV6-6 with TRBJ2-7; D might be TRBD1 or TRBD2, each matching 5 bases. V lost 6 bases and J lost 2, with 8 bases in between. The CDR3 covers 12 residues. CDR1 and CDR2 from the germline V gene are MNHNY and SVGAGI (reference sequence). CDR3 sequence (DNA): TGTGCCAGCAGGCCGGGGCCCTACGAGCAGTACTTC. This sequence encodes CASRPGPYEQYF.

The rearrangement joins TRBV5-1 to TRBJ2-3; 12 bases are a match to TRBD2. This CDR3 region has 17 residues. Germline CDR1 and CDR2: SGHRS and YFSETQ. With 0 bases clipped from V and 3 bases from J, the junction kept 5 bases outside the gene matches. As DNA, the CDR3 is TGCGCCAGCAGCTTGGCTTCTAGCGGGAGGGGGACAGATACGCAGTATTTT. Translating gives CASSLASSGRGTDTQYF.

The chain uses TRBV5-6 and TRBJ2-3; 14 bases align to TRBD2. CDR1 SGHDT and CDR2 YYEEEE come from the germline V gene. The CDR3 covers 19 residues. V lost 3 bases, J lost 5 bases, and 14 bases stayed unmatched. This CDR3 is CASSSRLAGGPGGRDTQYF. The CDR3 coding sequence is TGTGCCAGCAGCTCGCGACTAGCGGGAGGGCCCGGAGGTAGAGATACGCAGTATTTT.

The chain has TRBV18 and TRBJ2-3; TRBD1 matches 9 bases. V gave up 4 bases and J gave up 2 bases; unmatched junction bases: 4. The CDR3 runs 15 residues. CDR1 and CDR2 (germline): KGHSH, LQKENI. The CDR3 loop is CASSQDRGYTDTQYF. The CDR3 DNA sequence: TGTGCCAGCTCACAGGACAGGGGCTACACAGATACGCAGTATTTT.

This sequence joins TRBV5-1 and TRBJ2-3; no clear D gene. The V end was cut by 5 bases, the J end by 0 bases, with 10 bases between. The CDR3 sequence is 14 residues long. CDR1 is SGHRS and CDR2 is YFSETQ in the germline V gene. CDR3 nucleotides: TGCGCCAGCAGGGACGAACCCAGCACAGATACGCAGTATTTT. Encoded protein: CASRDEPSTDTQYF.